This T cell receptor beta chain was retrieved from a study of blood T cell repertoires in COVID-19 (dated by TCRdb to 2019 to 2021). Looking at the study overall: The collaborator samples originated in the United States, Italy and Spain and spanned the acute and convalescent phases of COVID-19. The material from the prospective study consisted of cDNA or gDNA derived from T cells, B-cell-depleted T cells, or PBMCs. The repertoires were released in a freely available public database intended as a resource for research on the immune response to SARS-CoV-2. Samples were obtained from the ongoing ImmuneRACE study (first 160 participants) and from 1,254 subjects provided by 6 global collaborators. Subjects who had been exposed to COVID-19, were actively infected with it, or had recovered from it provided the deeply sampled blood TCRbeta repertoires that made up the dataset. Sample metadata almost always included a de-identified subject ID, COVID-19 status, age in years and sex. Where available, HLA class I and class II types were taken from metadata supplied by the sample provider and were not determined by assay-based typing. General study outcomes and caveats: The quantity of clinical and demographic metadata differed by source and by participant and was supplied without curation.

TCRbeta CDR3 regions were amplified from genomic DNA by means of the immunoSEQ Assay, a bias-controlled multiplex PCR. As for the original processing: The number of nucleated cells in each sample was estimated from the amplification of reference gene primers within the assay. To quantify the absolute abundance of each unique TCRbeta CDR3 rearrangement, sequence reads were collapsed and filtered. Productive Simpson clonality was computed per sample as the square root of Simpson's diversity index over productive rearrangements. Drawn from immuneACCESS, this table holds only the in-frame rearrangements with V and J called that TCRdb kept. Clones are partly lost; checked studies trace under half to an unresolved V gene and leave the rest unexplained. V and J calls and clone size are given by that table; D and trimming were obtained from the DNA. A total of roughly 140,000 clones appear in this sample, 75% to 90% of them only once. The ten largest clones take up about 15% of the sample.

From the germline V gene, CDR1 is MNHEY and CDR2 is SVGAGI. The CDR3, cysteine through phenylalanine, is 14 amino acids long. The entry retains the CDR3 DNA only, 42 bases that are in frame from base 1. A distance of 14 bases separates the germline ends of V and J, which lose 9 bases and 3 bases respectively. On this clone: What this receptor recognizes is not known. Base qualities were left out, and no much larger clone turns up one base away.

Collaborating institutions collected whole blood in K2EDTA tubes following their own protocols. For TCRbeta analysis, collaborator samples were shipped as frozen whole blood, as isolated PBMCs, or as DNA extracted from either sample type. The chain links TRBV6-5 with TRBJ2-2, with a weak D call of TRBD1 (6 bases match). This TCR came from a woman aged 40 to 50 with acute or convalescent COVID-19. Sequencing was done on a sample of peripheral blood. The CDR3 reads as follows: CASELGGHTGELFF. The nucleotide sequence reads TGTGCCAGTGAGTTAGGGGGTCACACCGGGGAGCTGTTTTTT.